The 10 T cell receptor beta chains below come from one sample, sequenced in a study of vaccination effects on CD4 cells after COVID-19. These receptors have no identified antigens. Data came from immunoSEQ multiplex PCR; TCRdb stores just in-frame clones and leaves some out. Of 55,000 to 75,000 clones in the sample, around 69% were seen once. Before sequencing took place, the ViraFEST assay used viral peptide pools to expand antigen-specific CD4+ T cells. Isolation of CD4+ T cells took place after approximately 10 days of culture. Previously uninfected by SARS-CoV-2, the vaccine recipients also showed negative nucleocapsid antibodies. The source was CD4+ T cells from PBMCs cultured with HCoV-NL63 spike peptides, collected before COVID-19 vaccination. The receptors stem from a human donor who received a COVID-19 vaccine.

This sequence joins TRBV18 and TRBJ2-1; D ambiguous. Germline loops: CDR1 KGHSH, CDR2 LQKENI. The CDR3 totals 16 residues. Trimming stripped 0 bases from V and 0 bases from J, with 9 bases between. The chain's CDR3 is CASSPPKGSSYNEQFF. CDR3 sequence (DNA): TGTGCCAGCTCACCACCGAAGGGAAGCTCCTACAATGAGCAGTTCTTC.

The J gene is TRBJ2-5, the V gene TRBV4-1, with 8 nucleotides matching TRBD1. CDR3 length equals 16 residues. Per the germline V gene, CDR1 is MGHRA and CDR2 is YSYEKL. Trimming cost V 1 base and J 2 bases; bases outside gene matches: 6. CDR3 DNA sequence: TGCGCCAGCAGCCAAGTAGTGCGGACAGGGCAAGAGACCCAGTACTTC. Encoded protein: CASSQVVRTGQETQYF.

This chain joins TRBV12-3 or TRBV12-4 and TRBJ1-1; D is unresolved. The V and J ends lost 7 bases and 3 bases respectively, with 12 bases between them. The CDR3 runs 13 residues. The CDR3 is CASNLFPYTEAFF. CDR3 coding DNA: TGTGCCAGCAACCTCTTCCCCTACACTGAAGCTTTCTTT.

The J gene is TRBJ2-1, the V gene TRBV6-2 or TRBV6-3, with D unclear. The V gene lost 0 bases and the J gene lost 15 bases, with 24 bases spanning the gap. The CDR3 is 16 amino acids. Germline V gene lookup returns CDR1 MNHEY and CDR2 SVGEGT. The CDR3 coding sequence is TGTGCCAGCAGTTACTCAGAAGTTCTTCCTCTGGGTTCTGGGTTCTTC. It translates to CASSYSEVLPLGSGFF.

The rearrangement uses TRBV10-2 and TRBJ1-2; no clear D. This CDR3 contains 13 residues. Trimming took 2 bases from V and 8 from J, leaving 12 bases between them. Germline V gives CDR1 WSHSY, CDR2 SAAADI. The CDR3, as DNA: TGCGCCAGCAGTGAGGGTAGGGTGAGGGGCTACACCTTC. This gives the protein CASSEGRVRGYTF.

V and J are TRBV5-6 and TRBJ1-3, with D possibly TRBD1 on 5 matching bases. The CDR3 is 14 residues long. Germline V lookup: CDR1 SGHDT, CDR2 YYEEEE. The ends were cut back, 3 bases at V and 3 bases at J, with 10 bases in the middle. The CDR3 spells CASSYSGFGNTIYF. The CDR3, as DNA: TGTGCCAGCAGCTATTCAGGGTTTGGAAACACCATATATTTT. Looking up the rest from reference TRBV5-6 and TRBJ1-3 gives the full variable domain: DAGVTQSPTHLIKTRGQQVTLRCSPKSGHDTVSWYQQALGQGPQFIFQYYEEEERQRGNFPDRFSGHQFPNYSSELNVNALLLGDSALYLCASSYSGFGNTIYFGEGSWLTVV.

The CDR3 region has the DNA TGTGCCAGCAGTTACTCGATTGAGACCCAGTACTTC. It yields the protein CASSYSIETQYF. The chain recombines TRBV6-2 or TRBV6-3 with TRBJ2-5; D gene unclear. Germline CDR1 is MNHEY and CDR2 is SVGEGT. Trimming took off 0 bases at V and 5 bases at J, with 4 bases between the two ends. The CDR3 is made up of 12 amino acids.

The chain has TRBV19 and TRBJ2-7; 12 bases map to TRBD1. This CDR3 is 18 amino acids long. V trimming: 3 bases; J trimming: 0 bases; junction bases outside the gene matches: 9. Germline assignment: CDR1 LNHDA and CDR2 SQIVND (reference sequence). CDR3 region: CASSIGTGGATPSYEQYV. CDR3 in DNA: TGTGCCAGTAGTATTGGGACAGGGGGCGCGACGCCCTCCTACGAGCAGTACGTC.

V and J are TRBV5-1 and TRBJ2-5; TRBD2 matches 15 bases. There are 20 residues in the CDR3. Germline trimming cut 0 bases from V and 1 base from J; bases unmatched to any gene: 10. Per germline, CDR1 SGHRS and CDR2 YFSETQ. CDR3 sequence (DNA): TGCGCCAGCAGCTTGGACCCAACCGGGACTAGCGGGGGGCGCCAAGAGACCCAGTACTTC. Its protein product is CASSLDPTGTSGGRQETQYF.

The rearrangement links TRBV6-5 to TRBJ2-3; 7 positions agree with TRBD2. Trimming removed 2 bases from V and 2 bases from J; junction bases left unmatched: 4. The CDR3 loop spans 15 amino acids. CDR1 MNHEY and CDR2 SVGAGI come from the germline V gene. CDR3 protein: CASSYASGNTDTQYF. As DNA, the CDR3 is TGTGCCAGCAGTTACGCTAGCGGTAACACAGATACGCAGTATTTT.